The rows below give T cell receptor beta chains drawn from one sample of a study of T-cell reconstitution after alpha-beta-depleted transplantation in children. Each CDR3 protein gets one entry after TCRdb re-called the PCR reads with MiXCR. The sample shows a few hundred thousand distinct CDR3 sequences, nearly 10% of them seen only once. The starting material was PBMCs from the stem cell graft donor, obtained from the stem cell graft. The receptor source for this set is a human donor who donated a stem cell graft to a child with SCID. Both conserved end residues are part of each CDR3. A D gene is named only where the DNA matches it firmly. Only part of the rows carry a size: once, few, many, or a class if the clone is expanded.

cdr3_length clone_size d_call j_call v_call cdr3_nt cdr3_aa
13 few . TRBJ2-5 TRBV19 TGTGCCAGTAGTAGTCACAGGGCGGAGACCCAGTACTTC CASSSHRAETQYF
16 few . TRBJ2-3 TRBV15 TGTGCCACCAGCAGAGCGACGGGGGTGAGGACAGATACGCAGTATTTT CATSRATGVRTDTQYF
15 few . TRBJ2-5 TRBV12-3/TRBV12-4 TGTGCCAGCAGTTTGTGGGACCAGCAGCAAGAGACCCAGTACTTC CASSLWDQQQETQYF
14 . . TRBJ1-5 TRBV6-1 TGTGCCAGCAGTGAATATGTGGGCAATCAGCCCCAGCATTTT CASSEYVGNQPQHF
13 . TRBD2 TRBJ2-7 TRBV7-6 TGTGCCAGCAGCTTAAGCGGGGAGTACGAGCAGTACTTC CASSLSGEYEQYF
18 . . TRBJ2-1 TRBV11-1 TGTGCCAGCAGCTTAGCGTTACGGGGGATCCCATGGGACAATGAGCAGTTCTTC CASSLALRGIPWDNEQFF
18 few . TRBJ1-1 TRBV11-2 TGTGCCAGCAGCTTAGATCCAGGGATGGGAGTATCAAGGTATGAAGCTTTCTTT CASSLDPGMGVSRYEAFF
16 many TRBD1 TRBJ2-1 TRBV5-1 TGCGCCAGCAGCTTGGCCGGGACAGGTTTCGGCAATGAGCAGTTCTTC CASSLAGTGFGNEQFF
12 few . TRBJ2-3 TRBV29-1 TGCAGTGGAGTTAAGGGGTCAGGTACGCAGTATTTT CSGVKGSGTQYF
13 many . TRBJ2-7 TRBV10-3 TGTGCCATCAGCCCGCAACTAGTCCTCGAGCAGTACTTC CAISPQLVLEQYF
16 . TRBD2 TRBJ2-2 TRBV12-3/TRBV12-4 TGTGCCAGCAGTTTTTGGCGGGGGGGCGTCACCGGGGAGCTGTTTTTT CASSFWRGGVTGELFF
14 many . TRBJ2-3 TRBV14 TGTGCCAGCAGCCCACAGGGTATGGGGGATACGCAGTATTTT CASSPQGMGDTQYF
15 . . TRBJ1-5 TRBV27 TGTGCCAGCACTCCCCGGGGGGCGGACAATCAGCCCCAGCATTTT CASTPRGADNQPQHF
13 few . TRBJ1-5 TRBV2 TGTGCCAGCAGTGAGCCAGGGAATCAGCCCCAGCATTTT CASSEPGNQPQHF
13 few TRBD1 TRBJ1-5 TRBV12-3/TRBV12-4 TGTGCCAGCAGTTCAGGACAGGACCAGCCCCAGCATTTT CASSSGQDQPQHF
16 many TRBD1 TRBJ2-7 TRBV6-2/TRBV6-3 TGTGCCAGCAGGTTAGGTCCGGGACAGGGGGCCTACGAGCAGTACTTC CASRLGPGQGAYEQYF
14 many . TRBJ2-3 TRBV20-1 TGCAGTGCTAGCCGGGACGGACCCATGGATACGCAGTATTTT CSASRDGPMDTQYF
15 once . TRBJ2-3 TRBV3-2 TGTGCCACCACCCAAGAGGGGACAGGGACAGATACGCAGTATTTT CATTQEGTGTDTQYF
18 few TRBD1 TRBJ2-7 TRBV18 TGTGCCAGCTCACGCGGACAGGGGGACATTTGGTTTTCCTACGAGCAGTACTTC CASSRGQGDIWFSYEQYF
14 many . TRBJ2-1 TRBV2 TGTGCCACCGAAGGGACTCTGCCCTACAATGAGCAGTTCTTC CATEGTLPYNEQFF
12 . TRBD1 TRBJ2-7 TRBV29-1 TGCAGCGTTCCGGGACAGGGCTACGAGCAGTACTTC CSVPGQGYEQYF
13 . . TRBJ2-7 TRBV5-5 TGTGCCAGCAGTCATTTCATTAAGGACGAGCAGTACTTC CASSHFIKDEQYF
16 many . TRBJ1-6 TRBV27 TGTGCCAGCAGTTTAACCCTACCCGCCAGGGGTTCACCCCTCCACTTT CASSLTLPARGSPLHF
17 . TRBD2 TRBJ2-3 TRBV7-8 TGTGCCAGCAGCTTAGGGGCCGGGACTAGCGGGTCAGATACGCAGTATTTT CASSLGAGTSGSDTQYF
11 many . TRBJ1-6 TRBV12-3/TRBV12-4 TGTGCCAGCAGTTTCAATTCACCCCTCCACTTT CASSFNSPLHF
14 many . TRBJ2-3 TRBV6-1 TGTGCCAGCAGGCCGGAAGGGTTACTAGATACGCAGTATTTT CASRPEGLLDTQYF
14 . . TRBJ1-4 TRBV12-3/TRBV12-4 TGTGCCAGCAGCACCGGGACTGAGAATGAAAAACTGTTTTTT CASSTGTENEKLFF
12 few . TRBJ1-2 TRBV7-9 TGTGCCAGCAGCTTAGACGCTCTTGGCTACACCTTC CASSLDALGYTF
13 many . TRBJ2-3 TRBV24-1 TGTGCCACCAGTGACACCCTCACAGATACGCAGTATTTT CATSDTLTDTQYF
12 many . TRBJ2-5 TRBV29-1 TGCAGCGTTGTGGGGGTCGGAGAGACCCAGTACTTC CSVVGVGETQYF
15 few TRBD1 TRBJ2-7 TRBV5-1 TGCGCCAGCAGCTACGGACAGGGGTCCCTCTACGAGCAGTACTTC CASSYGQGSLYEQYF
14 . . TRBJ2-7 TRBV10-3 TGTGCCATCAGTGAGGTTGGGGAGGTGTACGAGCAGTACTTC CAISEVGEVYEQYF
13 many . TRBJ2-7 TRBV10-3 TGTGCCATCAGTGAGGGTCCCTTCTACGAGCAGTACTTC CAISEGPFYEQYF
16 many TRBD2 TRBJ2-1 TRBV29-1 TGCAGCGTCCCCCGTACATGGGGGACTAGGGGCAATGAGCAGTTCTTC CSVPRTWGTRGNEQFF
17 few TRBD2 TRBJ2-7 TRBV28 TGTGCCAGCAGTCCTACCGGGACTAGCGGGGGGTTCTACGAGCAGTACTTC CASSPTGTSGGFYEQYF
11 . . TRBJ2-5 TRBV20-1 TGCAGTGCTCTCAGGGAGGAGACCCAGTACTTC CSALREETQYF
13 many . TRBJ2-2 TRBV15 TGTGCCACCAGCAGAGATTTTACAGGGGAGCTGTTTTTT CATSRDFTGELFF
16 . TRBD2 TRBJ2-5 TRBV9 TGTGCCAGCAGCGTAGGGGCTAGCGGGGCCCAAGAGACCCAGTACTTC CASSVGASGAQETQYF
13 few . TRBJ2-3 TRBV20-1 TGCAGTGCTCGGCACATCCTCACAGATACGCAGTATTTT CSARHILTDTQYF
16 . . TRBJ2-5 TRBV7-2 TGTGCCAGCAGCTTATTTAAGAAGGGTTGGGGGGAGACCCAGTACTTC CASSLFKKGWGETQYF
17 . TRBD2 TRBJ2-3 TRBV4-2 TGTGCCAGCAGCCAAGATAGGCTAGCGGGGGGGTCAGATACGCAGTATTTT CASSQDRLAGGSDTQYF
18 . . TRBJ1-1 TRBV18 TGTGCCAGCTCACCAGTCGCTAGGGCTGGCATCATGAACACTGAAGCTTTCTTT CASSPVARAGIMNTEAFF
18 . TRBD1 TRBJ1-4 TRBV11-1 TGTGCCAGCAGCTTAGCGGGTACCAGGGGGCAGAGAAATGAAAAACTGTTTTTT CASSLAGTRGQRNEKLFF
15 few . TRBJ2-1 TRBV4-1 TGCGCCAGCAGCCAAGCTTCAGGGGTGGGCAATGAGCAGTTCTTC CASSQASGVGNEQFF
14 many TRBD1 TRBJ2-1 TRBV2 TGTGCCAGCAGCGTCCAGGGGGCCGCCAATGAGCAGTTCTTC CASSVQGAANEQFF
15 once . TRBJ2-3 TRBV3-1 TGTGCCTCCACCAAACTGGTGCCAGGGACACATACGCAGTATTTT CASTKLVPGTHTQYF
14 few TRBD2 TRBJ2-7 TRBV7-8 TGTGCCAGCAGTTTTGGGGGGACTACCTACGAGCAGTACTTC CASSFGGTTYEQYF
14 . . TRBJ1-1 TRBV20-1 TGCAGTGCCCCAGAGGGACGGACCCACACTGAAGCTTTCTTT CSAPEGRTHTEAFF
15 . TRBD1 TRBJ1-1 TRBV4-2 TGTGCCAGCAGCCCAGGGGGACGGGAGAACACTGAAGCTTTCTTT CASSPGGRENTEAFF